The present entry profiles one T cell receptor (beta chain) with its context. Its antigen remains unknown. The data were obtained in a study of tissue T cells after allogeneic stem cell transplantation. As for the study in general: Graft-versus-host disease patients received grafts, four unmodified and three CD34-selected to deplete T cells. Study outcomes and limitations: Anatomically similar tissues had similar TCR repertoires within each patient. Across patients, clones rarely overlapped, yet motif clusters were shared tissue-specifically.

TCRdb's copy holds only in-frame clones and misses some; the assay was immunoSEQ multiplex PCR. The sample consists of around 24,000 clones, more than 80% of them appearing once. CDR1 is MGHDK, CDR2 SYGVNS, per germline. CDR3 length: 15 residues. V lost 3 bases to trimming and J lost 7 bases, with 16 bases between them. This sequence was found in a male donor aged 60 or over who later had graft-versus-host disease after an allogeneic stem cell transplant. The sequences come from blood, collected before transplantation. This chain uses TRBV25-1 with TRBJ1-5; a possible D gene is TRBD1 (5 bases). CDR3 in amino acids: CASSDSGIPGQPQHF. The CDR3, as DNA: TGTGCCAGCAGTGATTCAGGGATTCCCGGGCAGCCCCAGCATTTT.